The subject of this entry is one T cell receptor beta chain. Its antigen is still unknown. Genomic DNA, the template, was used for profiling of the TCR beta VDJ and CDR3. MiXCR was run by TCRdb on the reads, yielding one entry per CDR3 protein. Of a few hundred thousand distinct CDR3 sequences listed, roughly 55% are singletons. The sample is drawn from a study of CD8+CD57+ T cells in acquired aplastic anemia. Study-wide results and caveats: Between patients and controls, about 30 CD8+ CDR3 sequences were found in common.

Unmatched junction bases numbered 7, after V lost 1 base and J lost 6 bases. This CDR3 has 14 residues. Germline lookup yields CDR1 DFQATT and CDR2 SNEGSKA (reference sequence). Sequenced material: sorted CD4+, CD8+, or CD8+CD57+ T cells (not recorded which) from PBMCs. The source is a human donor in good health. This rearrangement joins TRBV20-1 to TRBJ1-1, with TRBD1 matching over 8 bases. In DNA, the CDR3 is TGCAGTGCTAGAGCGGTGCCAGGGGGCCCTGAAGCTTTCTTT. It yields the protein CSARAVPGGPEAFF.